This T cell receptor (beta chain) was retrieved from a study of blood T cell repertoires in COVID-19 (dated by TCRdb to 2018 to 2020). Broadly, across the study: Collaborator samples came from the United States, Italy and Spain and covered acute and convalescent phases of COVID-19. The material from the prospective study consisted of cDNA or gDNA derived from T cells, B-cell-depleted T cells, or PBMCs. Deeply sampled blood TCRbeta repertoires from subjects exposed to, actively infected with, or recovered from COVID-19 were included in the dataset. The repertoires were released in a freely available public database intended as a resource for research on the immune response to SARS-CoV-2. The samples were drawn from the first 160 participants of the ongoing ImmuneRACE study and from some 1,300 subjects provided by 6 global collaborators. A de-identified subject ID, COVID-19 status, age in years and sex were almost always included in the sample metadata. Where available, HLA class I and class II types were taken from metadata supplied by the sample provider and were not determined by assay-based typing. What the study reported, not specific to this receptor: The quantity of clinical and demographic metadata differed by source and by participant and was supplied without curation.

For this clone: Its recognized antigen is unknown. No much larger clone exists at a distance of one base, and base qualities are not known.

The collaborating institutions used their own protocols to collect whole blood in K2EDTA tubes. For TCRbeta analysis, collaborators shipped samples in one of three forms: frozen whole blood, isolated PBMCs, or DNA extracted from either of those sample types. The CDR3 has 15 amino acids, counting the end cysteine and phenylalanine. Only the CDR3 portion is preserved as DNA: 45 bases, with reading frame beginning at the first base. Based on the germline V gene, the CDR1 and CDR2 sequences are SGHTA and FQGNSA. V loses 2 bases, J loses 4 bases, and the germline ends lie 12 bases apart. TCRbeta CDR3 regions were amplified from genomic DNA using the immunoSEQ Assay, a bias-controlled multiplex PCR. On the authors' methods: The number of nucleated cells in each sample was estimated by amplification of reference gene primers within the assay. To quantify the absolute abundance of each unique TCRbeta CDR3 rearrangement, sequence reads were collapsed and filtered. For each sample, productive Simpson clonality was calculated as the square root of Simpson's diversity index across productive rearrangements. Here the immuneACCESS table is served through TCRdb, limited to in-frame sequences with V and J called. Missing clones are a known gap in these copies; in checked studies unresolved V genes cover under half, and the rest lacks a known reason. V, J and clone size derive from that table, while D and trimming were established from the DNA sequence. The sample records around 99,000 clones, about 87% of which are singletons. The ten biggest clones cover 6.8% of the sample.

This TCR derives from a man aged 45-65 years with active or convalescent COVID-19. The rearranged segments are TRBV7-2 and TRBJ2-1; TRBD2 is perhaps the D gene, given 5 matching bases. Sequencing was performed on peripheral blood. The DNA is TGTGCCAGCAGCTTAAAGCGGAGCACTTACAATGAGCAGTTCTTC. This sequence encodes CASSLKRSTYNEQFF. The reference TRBV7-2 and TRBJ2-1 proteins fill in what lies around the CDR3, so the full variable domain reads GAGVSQSPSNKVTEKGKDVELRCDPISGHTALYWYRQSLGQGLEFLIYFQGNSAPDKSGLPSDRFSAERTGGSVSTLTIQRTQQEDSAVYLCASSLKRSTYNEQFFGPGTRLTVL.